This entry lists 23 T cell receptor beta chains sequenced from one sample in a study of blood T cells in healthy people across ages. Using a J-beta primer mix together with a sample-barcoded 5' primer, a second PCR was run for about 6 to 11 cycles. From the 5' RACE reads, TCRdb called clonotypes with MiXCR, one entry per CDR3 protein. The sample has approximately 1.5 million distinct CDR3 sequences, 40% to 45% seen once. Sequenced material: blood. The source is a woman aged 18-29 years in good health.

This clonotype has a handful of counts. The chain combines TRBV27 with TRBJ1-5; unclear D gene. V lost 5 bases and J 5 bases, leaving 13 bases between the germline ends. The CDR3 is 14 amino acids. Germline V gene sequence: CDR1 MNHEY, CDR2 SMNVEV (reference sequence). The CDR3 protein is CASSPLGTDQPQHF. CDR3 nucleotides: TGTGCCAGCAGTCCTCTAGGAACCGATCAGCCCCAGCATTTT.

The CDR3 DNA reads TGTGCCAGCAGCGAAACCGGGACAGAAACGGGTGAGCAGTACTTC. Its protein is CASSETGTETGEQYF. The V call is TRBV6-4, the J call TRBJ2-5, with 7 bases fitting TRBD1. The CDR3 is made up of 15 amino acids. Germline CDR1 and CDR2: MRHNA and SNTAGT. Trimming cost V 6 bases and J 11 bases; bases outside gene matches: 18.

This rearrangement joins TRBV6-6 to TRBJ1-5; 7 positions agree with TRBD1. V dropped 0 bases and J dropped 7; count of bases not matched to a gene: 9. The CDR3 sequence is 16 residues long. Per the germline V gene, CDR1 is MNHNY and CDR2 is SVGAGI (reference sequence). The CDR3 nucleotides read TGTGCCAGCAGTTACTCACGACAGGGAAGTGGCCAGCCCCAGCATTTT. This gives the protein CASSYSRQGSGQPQHF.

This sequence joins TRBV29-1 and TRBJ1-1, with TRBD1 matching 7 bases. This CDR3 is built from 14 residues. Germline V lookup: CDR1 SQVTM, CDR2 ANQGSEA. The trim removed 7 bases at V and 2 bases at J, leaving 10 bases unmatched. The CDR3 is CSAGGGQENTEAFF. CDR3 sequence (DNA): TGCAGCGCTGGGGGAGGACAGGAAAACACTGAAGCTTTCTTT.

This clonotype occurred many times. The rearrangement joins TRBV12-3 or TRBV12-4 to TRBJ2-1; TRBD2 is a possible D gene (6 bases). This CDR3 has 14 amino acids. Trimming pared 7 bases from V and 6 bases from J, leaving 16 bases between. CDR3 coding DNA: TGTGCCAGCATTAGTTTAGCCGGGAGCAATGAGCAGTTCTTC. Translation: CASISLAGSNEQFF.

This clonotype was seen a few times. The rearrangement links TRBV29-1 to TRBJ2-5, with TRBD1 as a possible D gene (5 bases). CDR3 length: 13 amino acids. Trimming removed 3 bases from V and 3 bases from J, with 11 bases in between. CDR1 and CDR2 from the germline V gene are SQVTM and ANQGSEA. CDR3 DNA sequence: TGCAGCGTTGAGGCTAACAGGAAAGAGACCCAGTACTTC. This sequence encodes CSVEANRKETQYF.

This clonotype was seen more than once but under ten times. The chain is built from TRBV27 and TRBJ1-6; tentatively, D is TRBD1 (6 bases). Between the trimmed V and J ends, which lost 1 base and 2 bases, there was a span of 21 bases. The CDR3 consists of 20 residues. Germline loops: CDR1 MNHEY, CDR2 SMNVEV (reference sequence). CDR3 nucleotide sequence: TGTGCCAGCAGTTTATTTTGGCGAGAGGGAGGGGGTGCCTATAATTCACCCCTCCACTTT. Protein sequence: CASSLFWREGGGAYNSPLHF.

This clonotype was counted between two and nine times. This chain joins TRBV5-1 and TRBJ1-1; 8 bases are a match to TRBD1. Looked up from germline, CDR1 is SGHRS and CDR2 is YFSETQ. The CDR3 loop spans 15 amino acids. The V gene end was trimmed by 4 bases and the J gene end by 1 base; junction bases not matched to a gene: 6. DNA for the CDR3: TGCGCCAGCAGCCGGACAGGGATTGGGAACACTGAAGCTTTCTTT. It codes for CASSRTGIGNTEAFF.

This clonotype was detected a few times. The genes are TRBV30 and TRBJ2-7, with a weak D call TRBD1 (5 bases). The CDR3 loop spans 13 amino acids. Trimming took 5 bases from V and 2 from J, leaving 13 bases between them. The germline V gene encodes CDR1 GTSNPN and CDR2 SVGIG (reference sequence). In DNA, the CDR3 is TGTGCCTGGGAAGGGGAACTCACCTACGAGCAGTACTTC. Amino acids: CAWEGELTYEQYF.

The chain couples TRBV12-3 or TRBV12-4 to TRBJ1-2; 7 positions match TRBD1. The CDR3 is made up of 13 amino acids. J gave up 8 bases and V 4 bases, and 7 bases lay outside the gene matches. The CDR3 reads CASSSQGVEGYTF. As DNA, the CDR3 is TGTGCCAGCAGTTCCCAGGGGGTGGAGGGCTACACCTTC.

The rearrangement joins TRBV10-3 to TRBJ1-1; D gene uncertain. This CDR3 spans 13 amino acids. Per the germline V gene, CDR1 is ENHRY and CDR2 is SYGVKD. The V end lost 6 bases, the J end lost 5 bases, and 13 bases lay between the germline ends. The CDR3 loop reads CAIREDPGTEAFF. The CDR3 nucleotides read TGTGCCATCAGAGAAGACCCTGGAACTGAAGCTTTCTTT.

V gene TRBV2 combines with J gene TRBJ1-6; TRBD1 matches 8 bases. The CDR3 spans 13 residues. Trimming at V came to 6 bases and at J to 8 bases, leaving 3 bases not matched to a gene. Per the germline V gene, CDR1 is SNHLY and CDR2 is FYNNEI. The CDR3 DNA is TGTGCCAGCAGACAGGGGGAGGATTCACCCCTCCACTTT. This codes for CASRQGEDSPLHF.

The chain recombines TRBV20-1 with TRBJ2-1; TRBD2 agrees at 8 bases. With V trimmed by 7 bases and J by 6 bases, 17 bases remained unmatched. The CDR3 spans 16 residues. Germline loops: CDR1 DFQATT, CDR2 SNEGSKA (reference sequence). Written as DNA, the CDR3 is TGCAGTGTCCCAACCCACAGCGGGAGCGGTGGCAATGAGCAGTTCTTC. Its protein is CSVPTHSGSGGNEQFF.

This clonotype was counted between two and nine times. The chain uses TRBV7-2 and TRBJ2-1, with a tentative D call TRBD2 (5 bases). Trimming cost V 5 bases and J 9 bases, with 11 bases left between them. CDR1 and CDR2 (germline): SGHTA, FQGNSA. The CDR3 runs 12 residues. CDR3 nucleotides: TGTGCCAGCAGCCGCGGGCGGAGTGAGCAGTTCTTC. It yields the protein CASSRGRSEQFF.

This clonotype showed up just a few times. The chain is built from TRBV15 and TRBJ2-1; 10 nucleotides match TRBD2. CDR3 size: 16 residues. Germline-derived CDR1 and CDR2 are LNHNV and YYDKDF (reference sequence). The ends lost 2 bases at V and 5 bases at J; junction bases unmatched: 6. The CDR3 here is CATSRSLAGAHNEQFF. For the CDR3, the DNA is TGTGCCACCAGCAGATCTCTAGCGGGGGCCCACAATGAGCAGTTCTTC. The full variable domain, with the rest looked up from reference TRBV15 and TRBJ2-1, is DAMVIQNPRYQVTQFGKPVTLSCSQTLNHNVMYWYQQKSSQAPKLLFHYYDKDFNNEADTPDNFQSRRPNTSFCFLDIRSPGLGDTAMYLCATSRSLAGAHNEQFFGPGTRLTVL.

The table lists this clonotype with a few counts. This chain joins TRBV7-2 and TRBJ2-7; TRBD2 matches 10 bases. The CDR3 is made up of 15 amino acids. From germline, CDR1 is SGHTA and CDR2 FQGNSA. V dropped 0 bases and J dropped 3; count of bases not matched to a gene: 2. As DNA, the CDR3 is TGTGCCAGCAGCTTAGCAGCTAGCGGGAGCTACGAGCAGTACTTC. Amino acid sequence: CASSLAASGSYEQYF.

The chain recombines TRBV18 with TRBJ2-7, with D unresolved. Germline CDR1 and CDR2: KGHSH and LQKENI. This CDR3 region has 14 residues. V lost 3 bases and J 0 bases, leaving 9 bases between the germline ends. This CDR3 reads CASSPAVHSYEQYF. CDR3 sequence (DNA): TGTGCCAGCTCACCCGCTGTACACTCCTACGAGCAGTACTTC.

This clonotype turned up a few times. The chain joins TRBV6-5 to TRBJ2-6; 7 bases fit TRBD2. The V and J ends lost 2 bases and 5 bases, in that order; junction bases with no gene match: 15. Germline CDR1 is MNHEY and CDR2 is SVGAGI. This CDR3 has 19 amino acids. The CDR3 protein is CASSYIYGTTRAWANVLTF. Written as DNA, the CDR3 is TGTGCCAGCAGTTACATTTACGGGACTACTAGGGCCTGGGCCAACGTCCTGACTTTC.

This clonotype was counted a few times. The CDR3, as DNA: TGCGCCAGCAGCCTGGGGACAGGGGGCTTTGAGACCCAGTACTTC. Translated, it gives CASSLGTGGFETQYF. This chain uses TRBV5-1 with TRBJ2-5; 12 positions match TRBD1. The CDR3 consists of 15 residues. The V and J ends lost 4 bases and 5 bases, in that order; junction bases with no gene match: 6. Germline CDR1 is SGHRS and CDR2 is YFSETQ.

In regard to this clonotype: Germline and junction disagree at one end, which may indicate a read error. V usage is TRBV4-2 and J usage is TRBJ1-2, with D perhaps TRBD1 (6 bases). CDR1 is LGHNA and CDR2 is YNFKEQ in the germline V gene. The CDR3 has 16 amino acids. The CDR3, as DNA: TGTGCCAGCAGCCAGCTAAACGGACAGCTCAGCTATGGCTGCACCTTC. Translating it yields CASSQLNGQLSYGCTF.

As for this clonotype: A single base separates this from a much larger clone, so it may be a read error. The chain recombines TRBV7-2 with TRBJ2-1, with D possibly matching TRBD2 (6 bases). This CDR3 contains 15 residues. CDR1 is SGHTA and CDR2 is FQGNSA in the germline V gene. Trimming took 1 base from V and 10 from J, leaving 17 bases between them. CDR3 protein: CASSLEEGRSYEQFF. The CDR3 DNA follows: TGTGCCAGCAGCTTAGAGGAGGGCCGCTCCTACGAGCAGTTCTTC.

This clonotype was picked up many times. V usage is TRBV28 and J usage is TRBJ1-2; no definite D call. V shed 6 bases and J shed 2 bases, with 13 bases lying between them. Germline V gene lookup returns CDR1 MDHEN and CDR2 SYDVKM. The CDR3 contains 14 residues. The chain's CDR3 is CASSPMDGNYGYTF. DNA for the CDR3: TGTGCCAGCAGCCCTATGGACGGAAACTATGGCTACACCTTC.

This chain links TRBV7-3 with TRBJ1-2; TRBD1 matches at 9 bases. The trim removed 5 bases at V and 6 bases at J, leaving 4 bases unmatched. Germline V gene data show CDR1 as SGHTA and CDR2 as FQGTGA. The CDR3 loop spans 13 amino acids. CDR3 coding DNA: TGTGCCAGCAGCGACAGGGGGAATGATGGCTACACCTTC. It encodes CASSDRGNDGYTF.